Following are 21 T cell receptor beta chains from one sample sequenced in a study of blood T cells in healthy people across ages (dated by TCRdb to between 2015 and 2016). Receptors were amplified or captured by 5' RACE. Sequencing relied on an Illumina HiSeq 2500. A second PCR of about 7 to 12 cycles was run with a J-beta primer mix and a sample-barcoded 5' primer. TCRdb reprocessed the public reads (quality trimming at Q25 with fastp, clone calling with MiXCR) and kept in-frame beta chains. Each CDR3 protein appears once, grouped with its most common genes and DNA. The sample records around 1,000,000 distinct CDR3 sequences, about 25% of which are singletons. The ten largest make up approximately 0.75% of the sample. These same records also appear under a second study, on T cells of mothers and their children.

Sequencing was done on a sample of blood. These receptors were taken from a girl aged 2-10 years in good health.

This clonotype showed up many times. The chain recombines TRBV5-1 with TRBJ1-1, with 9 bases that match TRBD1. Germline trimming cut 4 bases from V and 3 bases from J; bases unmatched to any gene: 1. Germline-derived CDR1 and CDR2 are SGHRS and YFSETQ. CDR3 length equals 13 residues. Here the CDR3 reads CASSRTGDTEAFF. CDR3 coding DNA: TGCGCCAGCAGCCGGACAGGGGACACTGAAGCTTTCTTT.

This clonotype has just one count. Relative to the germline gene, one junction end is altered; a read error may explain this. CDR3 DNA: TGTACCAGCAGTGAATATTTTTCGGCGCTTCGGACAGACAACGAAAAACTGTTTTTT. Residues: CTSSEYFSALRTDNEKLFF. This rearrangement joins TRBV25-1 to TRBJ1-4; maybe TRBD1 (6 bases). This CDR3 region has 19 residues. Germline V CDR1 and CDR2: MGHDK, SYGVNS.

The table lists this clonotype with a few counts. The J gene is TRBJ2-3, the V gene TRBV2; D possibly corresponds to TRBD2 (5 bases). V was trimmed by 4 bases and J by 1 base, leaving 12 bases between them. CDR1 SNHLY and CDR2 FYNNEI come from the germline V gene. This CDR3 has 15 residues. The CDR3: CASSVRSGGTDTQYF. In DNA form, the CDR3 reads TGTGCCAGCAGTGTACGGAGCGGAGGCACAGATACGCAGTATTTT. Combining the CDR3 with reference TRBV2 and TRBJ2-3 gives the whole variable domain EPEVTQTPSHQVTQMGQEVILRCVPISNHLYFYWYRQILGQKVEFLVSFYNNEISEKSEIFDDQFSVERPDGSNFTLKIRSTKLEDSAMYFCASSVRSGGTDTQYFGPGTRLTVL.

This chain links TRBV7-9 with TRBJ2-5; D possibly corresponds to TRBD1 (6 bases). There are 14 residues in the CDR3. Trimming took 5 bases from V and 4 from J, leaving 14 bases between them. Per the germline V gene, CDR1 is SEHNR and CDR2 is FQNEAQ (reference sequence). CDR3 DNA: TGTGCCAGCAGCAGATCAGGGGTTGCAGAGACCCAGTACTTC. Protein sequence: CASSRSGVAETQYF.

V is TRBV5-1 and J is TRBJ2-2, with 7 bases aligning to TRBD2. Trimming took 6 bases from V and 3 from J; bases not matched to a gene: 8. The CDR3 totals 15 residues. CDR1 and CDR2 (germline): SGHRS, YFSETQ. The DNA of the CDR3 is TGCGCCAGCACCCACCGACTAGCCGACACCGGGGAGCTGTTTTTT. The encoded protein is CASTHRLADTGELFF.

The CDR3 reads CASNPGPIYGYTF. The CDR3 DNA follows: TGTGCCAGCAACCCGGGACCGATCTATGGCTACACCTTC. J is TRBJ1-2 and V is TRBV7-2; D perhaps matches TRBD1 (5 bases). V was pared by 7 bases and J by 4 bases, with 13 bases between. In germline, CDR1 is SGHTA, CDR2 FQGNSA. The CDR3 totals 13 residues.

V gene TRBV24-1 combines with J gene TRBJ2-2; TRBD2 matches 10 bases. Germline loops: CDR1 KGHDR, CDR2 SFDVKD. With 7 bases clipped from V and 6 bases from J, the junction kept 10 bases outside the gene matches. The CDR3 is 16 residues long. CDR3 sequence: CATSYPSGRSAGELFF. Here the CDR3 DNA reads TGTGCCACCAGCTACCCTAGCGGGAGATCGGCCGGGGAGCTGTTTTTT.

The CDR3 protein is CASSPLALRRNEQFF. For the CDR3, the DNA is TGTGCCAGCTCACCATTGGCCCTACGGAGGAATGAGCAGTTCTTC. This chain joins TRBV18 and TRBJ2-5; D is perhaps TRBD2 (5 bases). The J call could be wrong; TRBJ2-1 is a better fit for the DNA end. Germline V gives CDR1 KGHSH, CDR2 LQKENI. The CDR3 is 15 amino acids.

This clonotype appeared a few times. This chain joins TRBV2 and TRBJ2-1; D remains ambiguous. The V and J ends lost 4 bases and 2 bases respectively, with 6 bases between them. This CDR3 comprises 13 residues. In germline, CDR1 is SNHLY, CDR2 FYNNEI. CDR3 residues: CASSAMAYNEQFF. The CDR3 DNA sequence: TGTGCCAGCAGTGCGATGGCCTACAATGAGCAGTTCTTC.

This clonotype has only a few counts. The rearrangement links TRBV5-1 to TRBJ1-1; D is ambiguous. Between the trimmed V and J ends, which lost 0 bases and 0 bases, there was a span of 9 bases. CDR3 length equals 15 residues. In germline, CDR1 is SGHRS, CDR2 YFSETQ. The DNA for the CDR3 is TGCGCCAGCAGCTTGGAGGTGGGATTGAACACTGAAGCTTTCTTT. Residues: CASSLEVGLNTEAFF.

This clonotype showed up just a few times. The chain combines TRBV7-8 with TRBJ2-5; D perhaps matches TRBD1 (6 bases). The CDR3 has 19 residues. The V end was cut by 1 base, the J end by 0 bases, with 21 bases between. Germline CDR1 reads SGHVS; CDR2 reads FQNEAQ. The CDR3 reads CASSLEGRYRTAYQETQYF. CDR3 nucleotides: TGTGCCAGCAGCTTAGAGGGCCGTTATCGGACAGCGTACCAAGAGACCCAGTACTTC.

This clonotype has just a few counts. The chain couples TRBV7-3 to TRBJ2-2; TRBD1 agrees at 11 bases. The CDR3 has 17 amino acids. Per germline, CDR1 SGHTA and CDR2 FQGTGA. V was pared by 2 bases and J by 3 bases, with 5 bases of the junction left unmatched. As DNA, the CDR3 is TGTGCCAGCAGCTTAGATTGGGACAGGGGGTACACCGGGGAGCTGTTTTTT. Its protein product is CASSLDWDRGYTGELFF.

The rearrangement links TRBV12-3 or TRBV12-4 to TRBJ2-2, with no clear D. The germline V and J ends were trimmed by 5 bases and 6 bases, with 10 bases remaining between them. This CDR3 spans 13 amino acids. DNA of the CDR3: TGTGCCAGCAGTCCGGACGCCCCCGGGGAGCTGTTTTTT. Translation gives CASSPDAPGELFF.

This clonotype has more than one count but fewer than ten. This chain uses TRBV29-1 with TRBJ1-4; 7 bases agree with TRBD1. Germline trimming cut 7 bases from V and 8 bases from J; bases unmatched to any gene: 13. The CDR3 has 14 amino acids. Germline-derived CDR1 and CDR2 are SQVTM and ANQGSEA. CDR3 residues: CSAGKDRRGEKLFF. In nucleotides, the CDR3 is TGCAGCGCCGGAAAGGACAGGCGTGGGGAAAAACTGTTTTTT.

This clonotype occurred once. The chain combines TRBV4-2 with TRBJ2-3, with D possibly matching TRBD1 (5 bases). CDR1 is LGHNA and CDR2 is YNFKEQ in the germline V gene. The CDR3 sequence is 14 residues long. Trimming shortened V by 4 bases and J by 1 base, and 9 bases separated the two germline ends. CDR3 sequence: CASSRGAGTDTQYF. Here the CDR3 DNA reads TGTGCCAGCAGCCGGGGCGCGGGCACAGATACGCAGTATTTT.

This clonotype showed up just a few times. V and J are TRBV24-1 and TRBJ2-3; weak D call: TRBD2 (5 bases). Germline CDR1 and CDR2: KGHDR and SFDVKD. This CDR3 is built from 14 residues. Trimming shortened V by 1 base and J by 4 bases, and 8 bases separated the two germline ends. The CDR3 coding sequence is TGTGCCACCAGTGATTTTGAGGGAGCAGATACGCAGTATTTT. Translated, it gives CATSDFEGADTQYF.

V gene TRBV5-6 combines with J gene TRBJ2-1, with TRBD2 matching 7 bases. Per the germline V gene, CDR1 is SGHDT and CDR2 is YYEEEE. The CDR3 runs to 17 residues. V lost 2 bases and J lost 4; bases outside the gene matches: 12. CDR3 in DNA: TGTGCCAGCAGCTTTCAAGCGGGACGTCTTAATTACAATGAGCAGTTCTTC. This encodes CASSFQAGRLNYNEQFF.

This chain links TRBV12-3 or TRBV12-4 with TRBJ1-6; D is possibly TRBD1 (6 bases). With 6 bases removed from V and 14 bases from J, the gap between germline ends came to 14 bases. CDR3 length: 12 amino acids. The CDR3 protein is CASSTEWTALHF. The CDR3 nucleotides are TGTGCCAGCAGCACGGAGTGGACAGCCCTCCACTTT.

The J gene is TRBJ2-1, the V gene TRBV2; 7 bases agree with TRBD1. The ends lost 7 bases at V and 6 bases at J; junction bases unmatched: 3. CDR3 size: 12 residues. From germline, CDR1 is SNHLY and CDR2 FYNNEI. In DNA, the CDR3 is TGTGCCAGCAACCAGGGGGTCAATGAGCAGTTCTTC. Translating gives CASNQGVNEQFF.

Turning to this clonotype: At one boundary the junction diverges from the germline segment, which might be a read error. The chain couples TRBV3-1 to TRBJ2-2, with TRBD1 as a possible D gene (5 bases). The CDR3 sequence is 14 residues long. Germline loops: CDR1 LGHDT, CDR2 YNNKEL (reference sequence). DNA of the CDR3: TGCGCCAGCAGCCAAGTGGCAGGGACCGGGGAGCTGTTTTTT. It is translated as CASSQVAGTGELFF.

This clonotype occurred a few times. The CDR3 region has the DNA TGTGCCAGCTCACCGACTCCTAGAAATGAGCAGTTCTTC. This codes for CASSPTPRNEQFF. The chain is built from TRBV18 and TRBJ2-1; D is uncertain. The length of the CDR3 is 13 residues. V was clipped by 3 bases and J by 7 bases, with 10 bases between them. Looked up from germline, CDR1 is KGHSH and CDR2 is LQKENI.